This T cell receptor beta chain appears in the sequencing data of a study of T-cell memory formation after mild COVID-19. Study-level findings and limits: Later expanders leaned toward CD4+, whereas clones contracting from day 15 to 85 were balanced CD4/CD8.

V dropped 2 bases and J dropped 2 bases, with 11 bases sitting between them. CDR3 length equals 14 residues. Per the germline V gene, CDR1 is SQVTM and CDR2 is ANQGSEA. As for this clonotype: Its antigen is unidentified.

Each CDR3 protein is one row after TCRdb ran MiXCR on the 5' RACE reads. The table has some 350,000 distinct CDR3 sequences, 10% to 15% seen once. The sample consisted of PBMCs or a T cell subset sorted from them (not recorded which). The TCR sequence derives from a man between 18 and 35 years old who had mild COVID-19 (a few samples of this study predate the infection). Cell type and time point are not known. The chain links TRBV29-1 to TRBJ2-3, with D perhaps TRBD1 (6 bases). For the CDR3, the DNA is TGCAGCGTTGAACAGGGGCCAGACACAGATACGCAGTATTTT. Amino acid sequence: CSVEQGPDTDTQYF.